This is a list of T cell receptor beta chains from one sample in a study of identical twins. TCRdb called the 5' RACE reads again in MiXCR, with one record for every CDR3 protein. The data contain around 510,000 distinct CDR3 sequences, roughly an eighth of them seen just once; the ten biggest clones take up approximately 0.9%. Separately, the same data were catalogued under a study of yellow fever vaccine responses in identical twins.

Sample: CD4+ T cells sorted from blood. These receptors originate from a woman between 18 and 30 years old in good health. Each CDR3 is given with its conserved first and last residue. The D gene is left open where the match is weak. Clone size appears in some rows only: once, few, many, or a class for an expanded clone.

>14|TRBJ2-2|NA|TRBV29-1|TRBD2
CSVGASGNTGELFF
TGCAGCGTTGGGGCTAGCGGGAACACCGGGGAGCTGTTTTTT
>14|TRBJ2-7|few|TRBV12-3/TRBV12-4|NA
CASKKGLGPPEQYF
TGTGCCAGCAAGAAAGGCCTAGGCCCCCCCGAGCAGTACTTC
>16|TRBJ2-3|many|TRBV20-1|TRBD1
CSATIPQGARGDTQYF
TGCAGTGCTACGATTCCTCAGGGGGCTAGGGGAGATACGCAGTATTTT
>17|TRBJ2-2|NA|TRBV4-1|NA
CASSQNPTTSSTGELFF
TGCGCCAGCAGCCAAAACCCCACTACTAGTTCCACCGGGGAGCTGTTTTTT
>15|TRBJ2-5|few|TRBV5-5|NA
CASSLGVLREETQYF
TGTGCCAGCAGCTTGGGCGTTTTAAGGGAGGAGACCCAGTACTTC
>15|TRBJ2-3|NA|TRBV6-1|NA
CASYDSGTGKDTQYF
TGTGCCAGCTACGACTCGGGTACGGGGAAGGATACGCAGTATTTT
>15|TRBJ1-4|many|TRBV12-3/TRBV12-4|NA
CASSVGGATNEKLFF
TGTGCCAGCTCCGTTGGAGGTGCAACTAATGAAAAACTGTTTTTT
>12|TRBJ2-1|many|TRBV3-1|NA
CASSQTYNEQFF
TGTGCCAGCAGCCAAACCTACAATGAGCAGTTCTTC
>13|TRBJ2-7|NA|TRBV6-2/TRBV6-3|NA
CASSYLPNYEQYF
TGTGCCAGCAGTTACCTCCCTAACTACGAGCAGTACTTC
>16|TRBJ2-3|few|TRBV5-1|TRBD2
CASSLEGGGSTDTQYF
TGCGCCAGCAGCTTGGAAGGCGGGGGAAGCACAGATACGCAGTATTTT
>13|TRBJ2-3|few|TRBV20-1|TRBD2
CSAFSGNTDTQYF
TGCAGTGCTTTTAGCGGGAACACAGATACGCAGTATTTT
>15|TRBJ2-5|many|TRBV11-2|NA
CASSLGGKHQETQYF
TGTGCCAGCAGCTTAGGGGGGAAACACCAAGAGACCCAGTACTTC
>15|TRBJ1-4|NA|TRBV7-9|NA
CASSSREPTNEKLFF
TGTGCCAGCAGCTCACGGGAGCCAACTAATGAAAAACTGTTTTTT
>12|TRBJ2-7|few|TRBV15|NA
CATSTSQVEQYF
TGTGCCACCAGCACATCACAGGTTGAGCAGTACTTC
>12|TRBJ2-1|few|TRBV20-1|TRBD2
CSAQRGGNEQFF
TGCAGTGCCCAGCGGGGGGGCAATGAGCAGTTCTTC
>13|TRBJ1-1|many|TRBV3-1|NA
CASSQLGREEAFF
TGTGCCAGCAGCCAATTAGGGAGGGAGGAAGCTTTCTTT
>15|TRBJ2-1|few|TRBV28|TRBD1
CASSQPGQGQWEQFF
TGTGCCAGCAGTCAACCGGGACAGGGGCAATGGGAGCAGTTCTTC
>15|TRBJ2-7|NA|TRBV5-6|NA
CASSFGRGSSYEQYF
TGTGCCAGCAGCTTCGGCAGGGGTTCCTCCTACGAGCAGTACTTC
>16|TRBJ1-2|NA|TRBV4-1|NA
CASSRGRAGTWDGYTF
TGCGCCAGCAGCCGAGGGAGAGCCGGGACCTGGGATGGCTACACCTTC
>18|TRBJ2-7|few|TRBV11-2|NA
CASSFLRGEWGPAYEQYF
TGTGCCAGCAGCTTTCTAAGAGGGGAGTGGGGCCCGGCCTACGAGCAGTACTTC
>16|TRBJ2-1|few|TRBV7-2|TRBD1
CASTKGGTGGYLEQFF
TGTGCCAGCACCAAAGGCGGGACAGGGGGCTACCTTGAGCAGTTCTTC
>13|TRBJ1-5|few|TRBV12-3/TRBV12-4|NA
CASSLGEGQPQHF
TGTGCCAGCAGTTTAGGGGAGGGCCAGCCCCAGCATTTT
>17|TRBJ2-7|few|TRBV4-3|TRBD2
CASSQEKGTSGSYEQYF
TGCGCCAGCAGCCAAGAAAAAGGGACTAGCGGATCCTACGAGCAGTACTTC
>15|TRBJ2-7|NA|TRBV20-1|TRBD1
CSASAPDRENYEQYF
TGCAGTGCTAGTGCCCCGGACAGGGAAAACTACGAGCAGTACTTC
>14|TRBJ2-7|few|TRBV4-1|NA
CASSQVGINYEQYF
TGCGCCAGCAGCCAAGTAGGGATTAACTACGAGCAGTACTTC
>13|TRBJ2-5|NA|TRBV7-3|NA
CASSFGVSETQYF
TGTGCCAGCAGCTTTGGGGTTTCAGAGACCCAGTACTTC
>15|TRBJ2-7|few|TRBV4-2|NA
CASSPTMRELYEQYF
TGTGCCAGCAGCCCCACCATGAGGGAGTTGTACGAGCAGTACTTC
>13|TRBJ2-7|NA|TRBV24-1|TRBD1
CATSDRDSYEQYF
TGTGCCACCAGCGACAGGGACTCCTACGAGCAGTACTTC
>23|TRBJ2-1|few|TRBV6-2/TRBV6-3|TRBD2
CASSYSKALRKAGGTLLDNEQFF
TGTGCCAGCAGTTACTCGAAGGCTCTACGGAAAGCGGGAGGAACCCTTTTGGACAATGAGCAGTTCTTC
>16|TRBJ2-2|NA|TRBV12-3/TRBV12-4|TRBD2
CASSLGASGNTGELFF
TGTGCCAGCAGTTTAGGGGCTAGCGGGAACACCGGGGAGCTGTTTTTT
>16|TRBJ1-6|few|TRBV20-1|NA
CSARDINRPYNSPLHF
TGCAGTGCTAGAGATATCAACAGACCCTATAATTCACCCCTCCACTTT
>14|TRBJ2-3|few|TRBV30|NA
CAWSVRRGTDTQYF
TGTGCCTGGAGTGTAAGGCGGGGCACAGATACGCAGTATTTT
>14|TRBJ2-7|few|TRBV2|TRBD1
CASRADRPTYEQYF
TGTGCCAGCAGAGCGGACAGGCCAACCTACGAGCAGTACTTC
>16|TRBJ2-2|NA|TRBV21-1|NA
CASSDRQGSITGELFF
TGTGCCAGCAGCGATCGACAGGGGTCCATCACCGGGGAGCTGTTTTTT
>14|TRBJ1-5|NA|TRBV12-3/TRBV12-4|NA
CASRQTYSNQPQHF
TGTGCCAGCAGACAGACATATAGCAATCAGCCCCAGCATTTT
>15|TRBJ2-1|NA|TRBV6-2/TRBV6-3|TRBD2
CASSYGGLASNEQFF
TGTGCCAGCAGTTACGGGGGACTAGCGAGCAATGAGCAGTTCTTC
>15|TRBJ1-3|NA|TRBV5-1|NA
CASSLPDTTGNTIYF
TGCGCCAGCAGCTTGCCAGACACCACTGGAAACACCATATATTTT
>16|TRBJ2-3|NA|TRBV15|NA
CATSRGGGQSTDTQYF
TGTGCCACCAGCAGAGGGGGGGGACAATCCACAGATACGCAGTATTTT
>15|TRBJ1-1|NA|TRBV5-6|TRBD1
CASSLNYRGGTEAFF
TGTGCCAGCAGCTTGAATTACAGGGGAGGCACTGAAGCTTTCTTT
>17|TRBJ2-2|NA|TRBV4-2|TRBD2
CASSQGGTSVHTGELFF
TGTGCCAGCAGCCAAGGTGGGACTAGCGTGCACACCGGGGAGCTGTTTTTT
>17|TRBJ1-6|few|TRBV6-5|NA
CASSYPPFRGNNSPLHF
TGTGCCAGCAGTTACCCCCCCTTTAGGGGAAATAATTCACCCCTCCACTTT
>12|TRBJ2-7|many|TRBV12-3/TRBV12-4|NA
CASSSPLGAIYF
TGTGCCAGCAGTTCCCCTTTGGGGGCGATTTACTTC
>14|TRBJ1-2|NA|TRBV2|NA
CASRLGRLNYGYTF
TGTGCCAGCAGGTTGGGACGGTTGAACTATGGCTACACCTTC
>17|TRBJ2-4|NA|TRBV7-8|NA
CASSLGRMGEAKNIQYF
TGTGCCAGCAGCTTAGGTCGTATGGGAGAAGCCAAAAACATTCAGTACTTC
>15|TRBJ2-7|few|TRBV28|TRBD1
CASRLPSGQAYEQYF
TGTGCCAGCAGACTACCCTCGGGACAGGCCTACGAGCAGTACTTC
>13|TRBJ2-3|NA|TRBV7-2|TRBD2
CASSLDSGGAEYF
TGTGCCAGCAGCTTAGACAGCGGGGGGGCAGAGTATTTT
>15|TRBJ2-1|few|TRBV20-1|TRBD1
CSAHTYRGTYNEQFF
TGCAGTGCTCATACATACAGGGGAACCTACAATGAGCAGTTCTTC
>15|TRBJ2-7|many|TRBV2|TRBD1
CASSSAGTGSYEQYF
TGTGCCAGCAGCTCCGCCGGGACAGGGTCCTACGAGCAGTACTTC
>14|TRBJ2-3|NA|TRBV2|TRBD1
CASRGQVRTDTQYF
TGTGCCAGCAGGGGACAGGTTCGCACAGATACGCAGTATTTT
>15|TRBJ2-2|few|TRBV29-1|NA
CSVRGTQKNTGELFF
TGCAGCGTAAGGGGGACTCAAAAAAACACCGGGGAGCTGTTTTTT
>14|TRBJ2-2|many|TRBV3-1|TRBD2
CASSPLGGAGELFF
TGTGCCAGCAGCCCTCTGGGGGGGGCCGGGGAGCTGTTTTTT
>18|TRBJ2-2|few|TRBV6-1|TRBD2
CASSEALPSQRGVGELFF
TGTGCCAGCAGTGAAGCGTTACCGTCACAACGGGGGGTCGGGGAGCTGTTTTTT
>14|TRBJ2-7|once|TRBV11-2|NA
CASSARQISYEQYF
TGTGCCAGCAGCGCCCGACAGATATCGTACGAGCAGTACTTC
>17|TRBJ1-3|few|TRBV12-3/TRBV12-4|NA
CASSLVAAALSGNTIYF
TGTGCCAGCAGTTTAGTGGCAGCGGCCCTCTCTGGAAACACCATATATTTT